Shown below are 8 T cell receptor beta chains from a single sample sequenced in a study of beta chain features in type 1 diabetes. What was sequenced were expressed TCRB transcripts, since all of the isolated RNA had been reverse transcribed. Here immunoSEQ multiplex PCR was the method, and the copy in TCRdb shows in-frame clones only, minus some. Here the sample spans over 150,000 clones, roughly 8.1% being singletons. The sequencing input was central memory CD4+ T cells from blood. All receptors come from a man younger than 35 in good health.

This rearrangement joins TRBV7-9 to TRBJ2-1; TRBD2 aligns across 7 bases. The CDR3 sequence is 12 residues long. With 4 bases clipped from V and 9 bases from J, the junction kept 3 bases outside the gene matches. Germline V gives CDR1 SEHNR, CDR2 FQNEAQ (reference sequence). The DNA of the CDR3 is TGTGCCAGCAGCTCACCGGGGGGTGAGCAGTTCTTC. Translation: CASSSPGGEQFF.

The chain joins TRBV13 to TRBJ2-4; 11 nucleotides agree with TRBD1. Germline V gene sequence: CDR1 PRHDT, CDR2 FYEKMQ (reference sequence). V lost 5 bases and J lost 7; bases outside the gene matches: 7. This CDR3 contains 15 residues. CDR3 nucleotide sequence: TGTGCCAGCAGCGTCGCCGGGACAGGGGGGAACATTCAGTACTTC. Its protein is CASSVAGTGGNIQYF.

The chain uses TRBV5-1 and TRBJ2-3; TRBD2 matches at 8 bases. The CDR3 is made up of 16 amino acids. Germline V gene lookup returns CDR1 SGHRS and CDR2 YFSETQ. V lost 1 base, J lost 0 bases, and 4 bases stayed unmatched. In DNA, the CDR3 is TGCGCCAGCAGCTTGACTAGCGGAACGAGCACAGATACGCAGTATTTT. Residues: CASSLTSGTSTDTQYF.

This clone has a count of ten or more. The gene calls are TRBV7-9 and TRBJ2-7, with D possibly being TRBD2 (5 bases). Germline V gene data show CDR1 as SEHNR and CDR2 as FQNEAQ (reference sequence). CDR3 length: 13 amino acids. V lost 8 bases and J lost 2, with 13 bases in between. In nucleotides, the CDR3 is TGTGCCAGCGAGGGAGACATCACCTACGAGCAGTACTTC. It codes for CASEGDITYEQYF.

In its sample, this clone was seen many times. This chain uses TRBV28 with TRBJ2-7; TRBD2 aligns across 9 bases. The germline gives CDR1 MDHEN, CDR2 SYDVKM. J was trimmed by 6 bases and V by 5 bases; bases with no gene match: 17. This CDR3 region has 17 residues. The CDR3 sequence: CASSPLSSSGARVEQYF. The CDR3 coding sequence is TGTGCCAGCAGTCCCCTTTCGTCTAGCGGGGCTCGGGTCGAGCAGTACTTC. The entire variable domain, with the rest obtained from reference TRBV28 and TRBJ2-7, is as follows: DVKVTQSSRYLVKRTGEKVFLECVQDMDHENMFWYRQDPGLGLRLIYFSYDVKMKEKGDIPEGYSVSREKKERFSLILESASTNQTSMYLCASSPLSSSGARVEQYFGPGTRLTVT.

This clone was seen many times. The chain is built from TRBV29-1 and TRBJ2-1; 9 positions match TRBD2. This CDR3 region has 12 residues. CDR1 SQVTM and CDR2 ANQGSEA come from the germline V gene. The CDR3 spells CRAGGSYNEQFF. The CDR3 DNA reads TGCAGAGCGGGGGGCTCCTACAATGAGCAGTTCTTC.

This clone was seen a few times. This sequence joins TRBV6-5 and TRBJ2-5; 7 nucleotides match TRBD1. The CDR3 contains 16 residues. Per germline, CDR1 MNHEY and CDR2 SVGAGI. The ends lost 4 bases at V and 2 bases at J; junction bases unmatched: 10. The DNA for the CDR3 is TGTGCCAGCAGTTCGACCTACAGGGGTGGTCAAGAGACCCAGTACTTC. As protein: CASSSTYRGGQETQYF.

This clone was counted a few times. This chain connects TRBV2 to TRBJ1-4, with 10 bases identical to TRBD1. V shed 9 bases, J shed 7 bases, and the junction held 5 bases outside the gene matches. Germline values: CDR1 SNHLY, CDR2 FYNNEI. The CDR3 extends over 13 amino acids. The CDR3: CARTRDRGEKLFF. CDR3 coding DNA: TGTGCCAGAACCCGGGACAGGGGTGAAAAACTGTTTTTT.